A single sample is the source of the 13 T cell receptor beta chains below, sequenced in a study of T cells in Graves' hyperthyroidism and ophthalmopathy. There were TCR beta CDR3 regions amplified from RNA transcripts. With the HTBI primer set, the TCR CDR3 went through a first round of RT-PCR. A single record per CDR3 protein comes from TCRdb applying MiXCR to the multiplex PCR reads. The sample lists around 600,000 distinct CDR3 sequences; about 14% were seen once. The sample taken for sequencing was blood. The receptors stem from a woman aged 50 to 65 with Graves' ophthalmopathy.

This clonotype was observed a few times. V and J are TRBV6-2 or TRBV6-3 and TRBJ2-7; TRBD2 agrees at 8 bases. V trimming: 7 bases; J trimming: 2 bases; junction bases outside the gene matches: 16. The V gene's germline CDR1 is MNHEY and CDR2 SVGEGT. The CDR3 is 17 amino acids. CDR3 amino acids: CASTKTRLAGLAYEQYF. CDR3 coding DNA: TGTGCCAGCACAAAAACCCGCTTAGCGGGACTCGCCTACGAGCAGTACTTC.

This chain joins TRBV7-8 and TRBJ2-1; no clear D. The CDR3 sequence is 15 residues long. Trimming cost V 1 base and J 9 bases, with 16 bases left between them. Germline V gene lookup returns CDR1 SGHVS and CDR2 FQNEAQ. The CDR3 sequence is CASSLERHLAGEQFF. In DNA form, the CDR3 reads TGTGCCAGCAGCTTAGAGAGGCATCTCGCCGGTGAGCAGTTCTTC.

This clonotype was detected many times. The gene calls are TRBV12-3 or TRBV12-4 and TRBJ2-7; 7 positions match TRBD1. The J segment lost 3 bases and the V segment lost 1 base, leaving 9 bases of the junction unmatched. This CDR3 contains 16 residues. The CDR3 nucleotides read TGTGCCAGCAGTTTAGTCGTACAGGGGCCCTACTACGAGCAGTACTTC. Translated: CASSLVVQGPYYEQYF.

The chain combines TRBV28 with TRBJ1-2; D is perhaps TRBD1 (6 bases). The CDR3 has 15 residues. V gave up 4 bases and J gave up 1 base, with 13 bases separating them. Germline assignment: CDR1 MDHEN and CDR2 SYDVKM. CDR3 coding DNA: TGTGCCAGCAGTTCATCGGGACACTTTAACTATGGCTACACCTTC. It translates to CASSSSGHFNYGYTF.

The gene calls are TRBV10-3 and TRBJ1-4; tentatively, D is TRBD1 (5 bases). The CDR3 has 15 residues. CDR1 is ENHRY, CDR2 SYGVKD, per germline. V was trimmed by 6 bases and J by 7 bases, leaving 18 bases between them. This CDR3 reads CAISPDRKEREKLFF. The CDR3 DNA is TGTGCCATCAGCCCTGACAGAAAAGAACGTGAAAAACTGTTTTTT.

The chain is built from TRBV19 and TRBJ2-1; tentative D call: TRBD2 (6 bases). The CDR3 is 15 amino acids. Germline V CDR1 and CDR2: LNHDA, SQIVND (reference sequence). V dropped 10 bases and J dropped 3 bases, with 19 bases sitting between them. Here the CDR3 reads CATAPWVADYNEQFF. CDR3 nucleotide sequence: TGTGCCACCGCCCCTTGGGTAGCGGACTACAATGAGCAGTTCTTC.

This clonotype was counted a few times. The V and J genes are TRBV5-1 and TRBJ1-1; D not certain. Germline CDR1 reads SGHRS; CDR2 reads YFSETQ. The CDR3 is 13 amino acids. V was trimmed by 7 bases and J by 2 bases, leaving 12 bases between them. As DNA, the CDR3 is TGCGCCAGCTCAAACGGAATAAACACTGAAGCTTTCTTT. Protein product: CASSNGINTEAFF.

This clonotype showed up just a few times. This chain links TRBV12-5 with TRBJ1-5, with 7 bases identical to TRBD1. The CDR3 sequence is 14 residues long. The germline V gene encodes CDR1 LGHNT and CDR2 FRNRAP. Germline trimming cut 9 bases from V and 5 bases from J; bases unmatched to any gene: 10. CDR3 nucleotide sequence: TGTGCTAGCGGAGGGACAGAAGGATATCAGCCCCAGCATTTT. Protein sequence: CASGGTEGYQPQHF.

J is TRBJ2-7 and V is TRBV7-9; perhaps TRBD1 as D (6 bases). The V end lost 5 bases, the J end lost 2 bases, and 13 bases lay between the germline ends. From germline, CDR1 is SEHNR and CDR2 FQNEAQ (reference sequence). The CDR3 runs 14 residues. The CDR3 DNA reads as TGTGCCAGCAGCCCCCCCCAGGGGACCTACGAGCAGTACTTC. Its protein product is CASSPPQGTYEQYF.

On this clonotype: Because the CDR3 is missing its conserved closing phenylalanine or tryptophan, this is likely a read error. The chain couples TRBV18 to TRBJ2-1; the match to TRBD1 covers 9 bases. CDR3 size: 13 residues. The V segment lost 6 bases and the J segment 5 bases; nucleotides outside the gene matches: 2. Germline V CDR1 and CDR2: KGHSH, LQKENI. The CDR3 DNA follows: TGTGCCAGCTCCTGGACAGGGGACAATGAGCAGTTCCTC. Residues: CASSWTGDNEQFL.

This clonotype has more than one count but fewer than ten. J is TRBJ2-1 and V is TRBV19, with D perhaps matching TRBD1 (7 bases). CDR3 length equals 14 residues. The ends were cut back, 5 bases at V and 4 bases at J, with 12 bases in the middle. Germline CDR1 and CDR2: LNHDA and SQIVND (reference sequence). The CDR3 nucleotides read TGTGCCAGTAGTTCGTCAGGGGGGTACAATGAGCAGTTCTTC. It encodes CASSSSGGYNEQFF.

Only a few counts were recorded for this clonotype. The rearrangement joins TRBV20-1 to TRBJ2-1; 7 bases agree with TRBD1. V lost 1 base and J lost 6; bases outside the gene matches: 12. Germline loops: CDR1 DFQATT, CDR2 SNEGSKA (reference sequence). There are 16 residues in the CDR3. CDR3 sequence (DNA): TGCAGTGCTAGAGCATTCGACAGGGTTAGAGGCAATGAGCAGTTCTTC. Translating it yields CSARAFDRVRGNEQFF.

The chain combines TRBV9 with TRBJ2-2, with a tentative D call TRBD2 (6 bases). CDR1 and CDR2 (germline): SGDLS, YYNGEE. V lost 3 bases, J lost 5 bases, and 11 bases lay in between. This CDR3 region has 14 residues. The CDR3 nucleotides are TGTGCCAGCAGCGGGGGACGGGGGACCGGGGAGCTGTTTTTT. It specifies CASSGGRGTGELFF.